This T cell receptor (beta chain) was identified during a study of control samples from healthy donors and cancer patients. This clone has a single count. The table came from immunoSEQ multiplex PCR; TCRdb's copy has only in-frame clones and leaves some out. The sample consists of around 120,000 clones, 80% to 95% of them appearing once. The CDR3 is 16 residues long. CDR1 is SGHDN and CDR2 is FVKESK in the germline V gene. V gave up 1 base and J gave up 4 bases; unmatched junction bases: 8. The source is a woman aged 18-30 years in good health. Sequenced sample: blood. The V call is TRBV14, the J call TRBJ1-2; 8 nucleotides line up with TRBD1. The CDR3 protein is CASSQGGQGAVYGYTF. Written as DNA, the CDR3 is TGTGCCAGCAGCCAAGGCGGTCAGGGGGCGGTCTATGGCTACACCTTC.